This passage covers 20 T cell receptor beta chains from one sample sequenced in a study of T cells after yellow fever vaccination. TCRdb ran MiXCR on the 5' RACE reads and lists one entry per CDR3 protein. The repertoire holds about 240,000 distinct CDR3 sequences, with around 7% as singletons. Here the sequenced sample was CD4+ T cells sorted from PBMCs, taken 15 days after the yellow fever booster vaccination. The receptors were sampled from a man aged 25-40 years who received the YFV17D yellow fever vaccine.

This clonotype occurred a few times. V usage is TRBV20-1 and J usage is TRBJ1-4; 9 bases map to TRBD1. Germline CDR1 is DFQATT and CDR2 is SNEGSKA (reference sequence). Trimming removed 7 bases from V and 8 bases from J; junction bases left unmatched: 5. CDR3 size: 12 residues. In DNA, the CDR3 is TGCAGTGGGCGACAGGGGGAGGAAAAACTGTTTTTT. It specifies CSGRQGEEKLFF.

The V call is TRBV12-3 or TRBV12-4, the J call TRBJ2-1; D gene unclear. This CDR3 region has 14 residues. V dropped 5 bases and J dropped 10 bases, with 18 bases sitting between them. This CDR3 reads CASSHSPRASEQFF. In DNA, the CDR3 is TGTGCCAGCAGTCACTCACCGAGAGCGTCGGAGCAGTTCTTC.

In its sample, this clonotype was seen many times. The CDR3: CASSRRGFSGVDTGELFF. For the CDR3, the DNA is TGTGCCAGCAGCCGCCGGGGGTTTTCGGGGGTGGACACCGGGGAGCTGTTTTTT. The chain links TRBV7-3 to TRBJ2-2; D may be TRBD2 (6 bases). V was cut by 5 bases and J by 3 bases, with 22 bases left in between. The CDR3 loop spans 18 amino acids. Germline V gene lookup returns CDR1 SGHTA and CDR2 FQGTGA.

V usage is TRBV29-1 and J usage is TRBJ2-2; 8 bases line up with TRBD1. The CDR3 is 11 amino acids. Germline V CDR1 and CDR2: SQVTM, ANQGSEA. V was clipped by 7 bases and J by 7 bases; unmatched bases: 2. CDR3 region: CSATGGGELFF. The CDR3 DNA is TGCAGCGCAACAGGGGGCGGGGAGCTGTTTTTT.

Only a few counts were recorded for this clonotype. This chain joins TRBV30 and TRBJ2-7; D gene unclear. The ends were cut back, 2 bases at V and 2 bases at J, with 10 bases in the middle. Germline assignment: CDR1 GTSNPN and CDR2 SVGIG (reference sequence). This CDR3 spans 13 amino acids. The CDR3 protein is CAWSPAAPYEQYF. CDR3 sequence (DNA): TGTGCCTGGAGTCCGGCGGCACCCTACGAGCAGTACTTC.

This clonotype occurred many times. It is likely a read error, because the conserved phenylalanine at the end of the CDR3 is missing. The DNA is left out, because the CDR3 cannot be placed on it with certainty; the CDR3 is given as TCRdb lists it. The CDR3 spells CASRLRPAGGLE. The genes are TRBV12-2 and TRBJ2-1; the table assigns TRBD2, which was not confirmed against the DNA. TRBV12-2 is a pseudogene. The CDR3 spans 12 amino acids, including both terminal residues.

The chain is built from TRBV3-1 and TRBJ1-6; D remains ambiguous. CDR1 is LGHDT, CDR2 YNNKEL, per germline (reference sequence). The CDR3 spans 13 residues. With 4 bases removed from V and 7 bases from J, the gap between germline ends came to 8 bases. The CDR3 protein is CASSPKGNSPLHF. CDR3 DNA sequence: TGTGCCAGCAGCCCTAAGGGAAATTCACCCCTCCACTTT.

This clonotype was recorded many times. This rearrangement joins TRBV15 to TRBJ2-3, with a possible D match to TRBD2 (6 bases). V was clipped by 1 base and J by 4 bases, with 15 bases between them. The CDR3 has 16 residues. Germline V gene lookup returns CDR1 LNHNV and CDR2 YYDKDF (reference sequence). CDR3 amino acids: CATSRGKLRESDTQYF. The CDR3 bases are TGTGCCACCAGCAGAGGGAAGCTCCGGGAGTCAGATACGCAGTATTTT.

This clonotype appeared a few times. In DNA form, the CDR3 reads TGTGCCAGCAGTCTATCCGGGGGGTATCAAGAGACCCAGTACTTC. The encoded protein is CASSLSGGYQETQYF. The V call is TRBV28, the J call TRBJ2-5; 7 bases align to TRBD2. The V gene end was trimmed by 5 bases and the J gene end by 2 bases; junction bases not matched to a gene: 8. CDR1 is MDHEN and CDR2 is SYDVKM in the germline V gene. The CDR3 spans 15 residues.

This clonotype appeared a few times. The CDR3 DNA reads as TGCAGTGCTAGAGGGACTCTGAACACTGAAGCTTTCTTT. This encodes CSARGTLNTEAFF. The chain joins TRBV20-1 to TRBJ1-1, with unresolved D. The CDR3 spans 13 residues. Looked up from germline, CDR1 is DFQATT and CDR2 is SNEGSKA (reference sequence). The V gene lost 1 base and the J gene lost 0 bases, with 6 bases spanning the gap.

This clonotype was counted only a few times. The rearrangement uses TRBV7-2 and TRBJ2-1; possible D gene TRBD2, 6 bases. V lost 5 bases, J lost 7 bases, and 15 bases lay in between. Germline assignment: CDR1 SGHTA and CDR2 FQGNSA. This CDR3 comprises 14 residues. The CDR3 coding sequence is TGTGCCAGCAGCCCCAGTCGGGACTTTAATGAGCAGTTCTTC. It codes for CASSPSRDFNEQFF. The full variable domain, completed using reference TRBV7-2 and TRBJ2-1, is GAGVSQSPSNKVTEKGKDVELRCDPISGHTALYWYRQSLGQGLEFLIYFQGNSAPDKSGLPSDRFSAERTGGSVSTLTIQRTQQEDSAVYLCASSPSRDFNEQFFGPGTRLTVL.

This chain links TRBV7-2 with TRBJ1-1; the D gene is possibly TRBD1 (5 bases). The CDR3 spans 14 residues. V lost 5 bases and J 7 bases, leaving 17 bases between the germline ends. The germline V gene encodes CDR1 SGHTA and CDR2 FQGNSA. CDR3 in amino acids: CASSTIPGVREAFF. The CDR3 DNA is TGTGCCAGCAGCACGATACCGGGGGTTCGTGAAGCTTTCTTT.

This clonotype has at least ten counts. The CDR3 DNA follows: TGTGCCAGCAAACAGGGAGGGACCTACGAGCAGTACTTC. This encodes CASKQGGTYEQYF. This rearrangement joins TRBV15 to TRBJ2-7, with D tentatively TRBD2 (7 bases). Germline CDR1 LNHNV, CDR2 YYDKDF (reference sequence). This CDR3 is 13 amino acids long. Trimming left V 10 bases short and J 2 bases short, with 15 bases between.

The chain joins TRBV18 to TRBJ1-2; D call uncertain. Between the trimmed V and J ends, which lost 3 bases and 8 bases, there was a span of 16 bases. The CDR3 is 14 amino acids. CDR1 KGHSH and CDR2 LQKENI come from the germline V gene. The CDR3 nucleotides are TGTGCCAGCTCACCTAACGACGGCTCCGGCGGCTACACCTTC. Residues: CASSPNDGSGGYTF.

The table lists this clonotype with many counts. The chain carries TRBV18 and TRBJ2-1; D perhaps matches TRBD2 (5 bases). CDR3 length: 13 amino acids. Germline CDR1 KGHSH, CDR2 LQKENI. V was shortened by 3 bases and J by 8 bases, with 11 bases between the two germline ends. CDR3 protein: CASSPRLADEQFF. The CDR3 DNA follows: TGTGCCAGCTCACCGAGGCTAGCAGATGAGCAGTTCTTC.

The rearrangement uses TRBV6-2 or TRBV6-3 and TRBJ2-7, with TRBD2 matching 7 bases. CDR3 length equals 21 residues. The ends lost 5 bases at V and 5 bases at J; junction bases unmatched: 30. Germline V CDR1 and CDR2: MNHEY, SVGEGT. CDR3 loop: CASSPRGVAATHSVVGDEQYF. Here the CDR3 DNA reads TGTGCCAGCAGTCCCCGGGGGGTAGCGGCGACTCACTCTGTGGTGGGGGACGAGCAGTACTTC.

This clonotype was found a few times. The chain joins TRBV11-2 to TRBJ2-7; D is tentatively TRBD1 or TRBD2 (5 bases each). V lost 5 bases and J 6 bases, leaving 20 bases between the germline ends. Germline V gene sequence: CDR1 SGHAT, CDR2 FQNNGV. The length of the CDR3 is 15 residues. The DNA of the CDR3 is TGTGCCAGCAGCCCCTTTCAGGTGGCTGGGGGCGAGCAGTACTTC. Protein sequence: CASSPFQVAGGEQYF.

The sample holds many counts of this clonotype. The CDR3 DNA reads as TGTGCCAGCAGCCCCCGGGGAGGCGACCTCTCCTACAATGAGCAGTTCTTC. This translates into CASSPRGGDLSYNEQFF. This chain uses TRBV5-6 with TRBJ2-1; D possibly corresponds to TRBD2 (6 bases). This CDR3 has 17 residues. Deletions cut 4 bases from V and 0 bases from J, with 17 bases between. Germline V gives CDR1 SGHDT, CDR2 YYEEEE.

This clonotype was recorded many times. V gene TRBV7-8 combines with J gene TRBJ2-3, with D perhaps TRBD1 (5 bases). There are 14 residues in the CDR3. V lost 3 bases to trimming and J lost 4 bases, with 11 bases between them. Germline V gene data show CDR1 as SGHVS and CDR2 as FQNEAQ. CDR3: CASSLARQSDTQYF. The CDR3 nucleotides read TGTGCCAGCAGCTTGGCTAGACAGTCAGATACGCAGTATTTT.

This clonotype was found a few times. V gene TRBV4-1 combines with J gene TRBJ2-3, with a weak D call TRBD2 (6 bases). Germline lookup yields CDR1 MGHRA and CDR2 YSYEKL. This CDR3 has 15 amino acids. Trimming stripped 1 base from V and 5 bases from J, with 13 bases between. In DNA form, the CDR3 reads TGCGCCAGCAGCCAAGTGTGGGACTCCGTAGATACGCAGTATTTT. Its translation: CASSQVWDSVDTQYF.